Below, 27 T cell receptor beta chains from the same sample are listed, as sequenced in a study of T cell responses to AZD1222 COVID-19 vaccine. Sequencing used immunoSEQ multiplex PCR; TCRdb keeps in-frame clones, though not all of them. This sample yields roughly 140,000 clones, of which 80% to 95% are seen a single time; around 1.5% belongs to the top ten. Sequenced material: peripheral blood, taken on day 0 of AZD1222 vaccination. The receptors stem from an adult in good health.

The chain couples TRBV10-3 to TRBJ1-1; D remains unclear. This CDR3 comprises 13 residues. The germline V and J ends were trimmed by 5 bases and 1 base, with 8 bases remaining between them. Germline V gene lookup returns CDR1 ENHRY and CDR2 SYGVKD. In nucleotides, the CDR3 is TGTGCCATCAGTTGGAAGGGGAACACTGAAGCTTTCTTT. Its protein product is CAISWKGNTEAFF.

This clone was picked up one time. The CDR3 bases are TGTGCCAGCAGCCCCACAGGGGTGGTTGAAAAACTGTTTTTT. This codes for CASSPTGVVEKLFF. This chain joins TRBV11-2 and TRBJ1-4, with 7 positions matching TRBD1. The CDR3 has 14 amino acids. The junction had 7 bases not matched to a gene; V was cut back by 5 bases and J by 7 bases. From germline, CDR1 is SGHAT and CDR2 FQNNGV.

The J gene is TRBJ2-1, the V gene TRBV10-1; D ambiguous. This CDR3 has 15 residues. CDR1 WNHNN and CDR2 SYGVQD come from the germline V gene (reference sequence). V lost 2 bases to trimming and J lost 0 bases, with 8 bases between them. The chain's CDR3 is CASSEGLSSYNEQFF. As DNA, the CDR3 is TGCGCCAGCAGTGAGGGGTTGAGCTCCTACAATGAGCAGTTCTTC.

V is TRBV19 and J is TRBJ2-7; 12 bases fit TRBD2. The CDR3 runs to 15 residues. Germline CDR1 reads LNHDA; CDR2 reads SQIVND (reference sequence). V shed 5 bases, J shed 2 bases, and the junction held 4 bases outside the gene matches. Here the CDR3 DNA reads TGTGCCAGTAGTGTCGGACTAGCGGGACCCTACGAGCAGTACTTC. Its protein product is CASSVGLAGPYEQYF.

The chain couples TRBV19 to TRBJ2-2; D is unclear. CDR1 is LNHDA and CDR2 is SQIVND in the germline V gene (reference sequence). Trimming pared 2 bases from V and 3 bases from J, leaving 10 bases between. The CDR3 contains 15 residues. CDR3 coding DNA: TGTGCCAGTAGTATATTAGGGATGGACACCGGGGAGCTGTTTTTT. Protein product: CASSILGMDTGELFF.

The J gene is TRBJ2-2, the V gene TRBV27; unclear D gene. Germline V gene lookup returns CDR1 MNHEY and CDR2 SMNVEV (reference sequence). The CDR3 sequence is 13 residues long. V was pared by 3 bases and J by 8 bases, with 10 bases between. The chain's CDR3 is CASSFGREGELFF. The CDR3 DNA is TGTGCCAGCAGTTTTGGAAGGGAAGGGGAGCTGTTTTTT.

This clone was counted a few times. This chain connects TRBV6-1 to TRBJ1-2; D not certain. Germline V CDR1 and CDR2: MNHNS, SASEGT. This CDR3 contains 14 residues. V was clipped by 0 bases and J by 4 bases, with 9 bases between them. In DNA, the CDR3 is TGTGCCAGCAGTGAAGCGCGGGGAATCTATGGCTACACCTTC. It codes for CASSEARGIYGYTF.

The chain has TRBV12-3 or TRBV12-4 and TRBJ1-1; D gene unclear. V lost 6 bases and J lost 5, with 13 bases in between. The CDR3 loop spans 13 amino acids. The CDR3 protein is CASSYSVVTEAFF. In nucleotides, the CDR3 is TGTGCCAGCAGCTATTCGGTTGTGACTGAAGCTTTCTTT.

The rearrangement joins TRBV5-1 to TRBJ2-2, with TRBD2 matching over 9 bases. The ends lost 0 bases at V and 5 bases at J; junction bases unmatched: 2. CDR3 size: 15 residues. Germline assignment: CDR1 SGHRS and CDR2 YFSETQ. Written as DNA, the CDR3 is TGCGCCAGCAGCTTGGGACTAGCGGAAACCGGGGAGCTGTTTTTT. Its protein product is CASSLGLAETGELFF.

J is TRBJ1-6 and V is TRBV6-1; 7 bases line up with TRBD1. The CDR3 sequence is 16 residues long. V dropped 3 bases and J dropped 6; count of bases not matched to a gene: 8. CDR1 MNHNS and CDR2 SASEGT come from the germline V gene. The CDR3 DNA reads TGTGCCAGCAGTGACCGAGGACAGGTCCTTAATTCACCCCTCCACTTT. Its translation: CASSDRGQVLNSPLHF.

This clone was picked up one time. The genes are TRBV6-5 and TRBJ2-3; no reliable D call. V was shortened by 4 bases and J by 11 bases, with 10 bases between the two germline ends. Germline V gene data show CDR1 as MNHEY and CDR2 as SVGAGI. This CDR3 spans 11 amino acids. The CDR3 reads CASSSPVLQYF. Here the CDR3 DNA reads TGTGCCAGCAGTTCCCCCGTTTTGCAGTATTTT.

The chain combines TRBV18 with TRBJ2-1; D is perhaps TRBD1 (6 bases). The CDR3 is 12 amino acids. Germline loops: CDR1 KGHSH, CDR2 LQKENI. V lost 7 bases and J 3 bases, leaving 7 bases between the germline ends. This chain's CDR3 is CASYRDYNEQFF. Written as DNA, the CDR3 is TGTGCCAGCTACAGGGACTACAATGAGCAGTTCTTC.

The chain couples TRBV27 to TRBJ2-1; 13 nucleotides match TRBD2. This CDR3 is built from 16 residues. Germline CDR1 and CDR2: MNHEY and SMNVEV (reference sequence). Losses at the gene ends were 1 base for V and 9 bases for J; bases not matched to a gene: 6. CDR3 DNA sequence: TGTGCCAGCAGTTTATTACTAGCGGGAGGGCCGGGTGAGCAGTTCTTC. Encoded protein: CASSLLLAGGPGEQFF.

This chain joins TRBV5-6 and TRBJ2-5; D tentatively reads TRBD1 or TRBD2 (7 bases each). Germline V CDR1 and CDR2: SGHDT, YYEEEE. This CDR3 is 14 amino acids long. V lost 4 bases and J lost 3, with 13 bases in between. Here the CDR3 DNA reads TGTGCCAGCAGCCCAAGCGGGACAGAAGAGACCCAGTACTTC. The encoded protein is CASSPSGTEETQYF.

This clone is a singleton in its sample. This sequence joins TRBV5-1 and TRBJ2-1, with 8 bases fitting TRBD2. Germline loops: CDR1 SGHRS, CDR2 YFSETQ. The CDR3 spans 15 residues. With 6 bases clipped from V and 3 bases from J, the junction kept 8 bases outside the gene matches. CDR3 protein: CASTITSGRYNEQFF. The CDR3 bases are TGCGCCAGCACCATTACTAGCGGCCGCTACAATGAGCAGTTCTTC.

The genes are TRBV5-4 and TRBJ2-1, with 7 bases that match TRBD2. CDR1 and CDR2 from the germline V gene are SGHNT and YYREEE (reference sequence). The J segment lost 2 bases and the V segment lost 4 bases, leaving 15 bases of the junction unmatched. This CDR3 has 18 residues. CDR3 nucleotides: TGTGCCAGCAGCCGCAACCGGGGCCTAGCGGAAGCCTACAATGAGCAGTTCTTC. It translates to CASSRNRGLAEAYNEQFF.

The V and J genes are TRBV18 and TRBJ2-2, with a weak D call TRBD2 (5 bases). V lost 3 bases, J lost 5 bases, and 10 bases lay in between. Germline V gives CDR1 KGHSH, CDR2 LQKENI. The CDR3 is 14 residues long. DNA of the CDR3: TGTGCCAGCTCACCTCCAAAGCGGACCGGGGAGCTGTTTTTT. Its protein is CASSPPKRTGELFF.

This rearrangement joins TRBV12-5 to TRBJ2-3; no clear D gene. Trimming removed 3 bases at V and 4 bases at J, with 14 bases between. The V gene's germline CDR1 is LGHNT and CDR2 FRNRAP. This CDR3 spans 15 amino acids. This chain's CDR3 is CASGLARLVADTQYF. The CDR3 nucleotides are TGTGCTAGTGGTTTAGCCCGCCTGGTGGCAGATACGCAGTATTTT.

This CDR3 is CASSYARGVTYNEQFF. The CDR3 DNA reads TGTGCCAGCAGTTACGCCCGGGGAGTAACCTACAATGAGCAGTTCTTC. This sequence joins TRBV6-5 and TRBJ2-1; weak D call: TRBD2 (5 bases). Trimming took off 2 bases at V and 2 bases at J, with 13 bases between the two ends. The CDR3 is 16 residues long. Per the germline V gene, CDR1 is MNHEY and CDR2 is SVGAGI.

The chain has TRBV7-9 and TRBJ2-7; TRBD2 is a possible D gene (6 bases). Looked up from germline, CDR1 is SEHNR and CDR2 is FQNEAQ (reference sequence). V lost 2 bases and J lost 3, with 11 bases in between. This CDR3 has 14 amino acids. The CDR3 region is CASSLPGLSYEQYF. In DNA form, the CDR3 reads TGTGCCAGCAGCTTACCGGGACTCAGCTACGAGCAGTACTTC.

The rearrangement joins TRBV27 to TRBJ2-1; weak D call: TRBD2 (6 bases). The V end lost 7 bases, the J end lost 8 bases, and 15 bases lay between the germline ends. The CDR3 extends over 13 amino acids. Germline assignment: CDR1 MNHEY and CDR2 SMNVEV (reference sequence). The CDR3 DNA is TGTGCCAGCACAGACCCTCGGGGGTATGAGCAGTTCTTC. Its translation is CASTDPRGYEQFF.

V and J are TRBV30 and TRBJ2-3; the D is unclear. The length of the CDR3 is 13 residues. The ends were cut back, 7 bases at V and 2 bases at J, with 13 bases in the middle. Germline V gene sequence: CDR1 GTSNPN, CDR2 SVGIG (reference sequence). CDR3 in amino acids: CASTLSNTDTQYF. CDR3 nucleotide sequence: TGTGCCTCGACCCTGAGCAACACAGATACGCAGTATTTT. The whole variable domain, filled in from reference TRBV30 and TRBJ2-3, reads SQTIHQWPATLVQPVGSPLSLECTVEGTSNPNLYWYRQAAGRGLQLLFYSVGIGQISSEVPQNLSASRPQDRQFILSSKKLLLSDSGFYLCASTLSNTDTQYFGPGTRLTVL.

This chain links TRBV27 with TRBJ1-6; 7 bases line up with TRBD1. V shed 10 bases and J 7 bases; nucleotides not matched to a gene: 13. In germline, CDR1 is MNHEY, CDR2 SMNVEV (reference sequence). The CDR3 totals 15 residues. CDR3 nucleotide sequence: TGTGCCACTGCGGACAGGCCGCGTTACAATTCACCCCTCCACTTT. It encodes CATADRPRYNSPLHF.

This clone has only one observation. V and J are TRBV5-1 and TRBJ2-1; 9 bases fit TRBD1. The germline gives CDR1 SGHRS, CDR2 YFSETQ. V trimming: 4 bases; J trimming: 5 bases; junction bases outside the gene matches: 7. CDR3 length: 15 residues. This CDR3 reads CASSHHRGQNNEQFF. CDR3 in DNA: TGCGCCAGCAGCCACCACAGGGGGCAGAACAATGAGCAGTTCTTC.

The V and J genes are TRBV15 and TRBJ2-7; D may be TRBD1 or TRBD2 (6 bases each). Germline values: CDR1 LNHNV, CDR2 YYDKDF (reference sequence). The CDR3 extends over 15 amino acids. Trimming removed 0 bases at V and 4 bases at J, with 13 bases between. In DNA, the CDR3 is TGTGCCACCAGCAGAGACAGGGGAGGTCTGTACGAGCAGTACTTC. It specifies CATSRDRGGLYEQYF. Full variable domain (rest looked up from reference TRBV15 and TRBJ2-7): DAMVIQNPRYQVTQFGKPVTLSCSQTLNHNVMYWYQQKSSQAPKLLFHYYDKDFNNEADTPDNFQSRRPNTSFCFLDIRSPGLGDTAMYLCATSRDRGGLYEQYFGPGTRLTVT.

V usage is TRBV2 and J usage is TRBJ2-2; TRBD2 might be the D (5 bases). V was clipped by 0 bases and J by 4 bases, with 18 bases between them. CDR1 is SNHLY, CDR2 FYNNEI, per germline. There are 18 residues in the CDR3. CDR3 DNA: TGTGCCAGCAGTGAAGCGAGTGGACTGCGCCAGCTCACCGGGGAGCTGTTTTTT. Its translation: CASSEASGLRQLTGELFF.

The rearrangement links TRBV30 to TRBJ2-7; D is possibly TRBD2 (6 bases). This CDR3 is built from 16 residues. V lost 1 base and J 3 bases, leaving 19 bases between the germline ends. Germline loops: CDR1 GTSNPN, CDR2 SVGIG (reference sequence). The CDR3 DNA reads TGTGCCTGGAGTGACTACCCCGTCTGGGGGGACTACGAGCAGTACTTC. It translates to CAWSDYPVWGDYEQYF.